This TCR beta chain was captured by sequencing in a study of T-cell memory formation after mild COVID-19. This clonotype was picked up a small number of times. Libraries for TCRalpha and TCRbeta carried sample barcodes and unique molecular identifiers via 5'RACE. TCRdb redid the calling of the 5' RACE reads with MiXCR, one entry per CDR3 protein. The sample contains 500,000 to 600,000 distinct CDR3 sequences, about a sixth of which appear only once. The sample comprised PBMCs or a T cell subset sorted from them (not recorded which). The sequence was collected from an adult woman who had mild COVID-19 (a few samples of this study predate the infection). Cell type and time point are not known.

The CDR3 DNA is TGCAGTGCTATCAGACGGACCCAAGAGACCCAGTACTTC. Translating gives CSAIRRTQETQYF. J is TRBJ2-5 and V is TRBV20-1; unclear D gene. Trimming pared 4 bases from V and 1 base from J, leaving 10 bases between. This CDR3 spans 13 amino acids. Germline values: CDR1 DFQATT, CDR2 SNEGSKA (reference sequence).